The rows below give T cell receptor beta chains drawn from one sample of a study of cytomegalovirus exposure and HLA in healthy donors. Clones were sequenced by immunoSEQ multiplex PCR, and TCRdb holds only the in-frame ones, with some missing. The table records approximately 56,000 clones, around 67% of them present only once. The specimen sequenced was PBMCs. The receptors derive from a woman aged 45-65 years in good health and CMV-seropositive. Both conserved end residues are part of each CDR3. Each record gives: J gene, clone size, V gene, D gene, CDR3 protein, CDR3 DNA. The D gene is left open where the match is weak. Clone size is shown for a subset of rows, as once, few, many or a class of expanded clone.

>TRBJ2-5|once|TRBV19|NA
CASSISRGARETQYF
TGTGCCAGTAGTATTTCACGGGGGGCACGGGAGACCCAGTACTTC
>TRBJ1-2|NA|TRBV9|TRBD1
CASSDRQGYNYGYTF
TGTGCCAGCAGCGATCGACAGGGGTACAACTATGGCTACACCTTC
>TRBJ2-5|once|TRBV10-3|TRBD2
CAISRLAGVQETQYF
TGTGCCATCTCGAGGCTAGCGGGAGTACAAGAGACCCAGTACTTC
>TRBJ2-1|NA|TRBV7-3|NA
CASSPRPSGLYNEQFF
TGTGCCAGCAGTCCACGCCCCAGCGGCCTATACAATGAGCAGTTCTTC
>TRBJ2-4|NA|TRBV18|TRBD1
CASSPLRQGNRTKNIQYF
TGTGCCAGCTCACCCCTAAGACAGGGGAATCGGACCAAAAACATTCAGTACTTC
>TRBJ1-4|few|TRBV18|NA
CASSPGQDEKLFF
TGTGCCAGCTCACCAGGTCAGGATGAAAAACTGTTTTTT
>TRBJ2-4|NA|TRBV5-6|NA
CASSFGRLAKNIQYF
TGTGCCAGCAGCTTTGGGAGGCTAGCCAAAAACATTCAGTACTTC
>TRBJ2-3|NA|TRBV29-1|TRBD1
CSVERGGRNTDTQYF
TGCAGCGTTGAAAGAGGGGGCAGGAACACAGATACGCAGTATTTT
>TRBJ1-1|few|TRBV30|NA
CAWNQGSGHNTEAFF
TGTGCCTGGAATCAGGGATCGGGACACAACACTGAAGCTTTCTTT
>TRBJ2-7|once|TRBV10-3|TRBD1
CAISEQGDYEQYF
TGTGCCATCAGTGAGCAGGGGGACTACGAGCAGTACTTC
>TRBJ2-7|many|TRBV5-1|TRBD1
CASSLWIGTGYEQYF
TGCGCCAGCAGCCTCTGGATCGGGACAGGCTACGAGCAGTACTTC
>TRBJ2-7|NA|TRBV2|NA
CASSRGFGYEQYF
TGTGCCAGCAGCAGGGGTTTCGGTTACGAGCAGTACTTC
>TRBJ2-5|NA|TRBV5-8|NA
CASSLLNWASQETQYF
TGTGCCAGCAGCCTATTAAATTGGGCCAGCCAAGAGACCCAGTACTTC
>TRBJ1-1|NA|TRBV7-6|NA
CASSLAELIAGNTEAFF
TGTGCCAGCAGCTTAGCGGAGTTGATAGCGGGTAACACTGAAGCTTTCTTT
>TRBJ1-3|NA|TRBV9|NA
CASSFTGGTGGNTIYF
TGTGCCAGCAGCTTCACAGGCGGAACAGGTGGAAACACCATATATTTT
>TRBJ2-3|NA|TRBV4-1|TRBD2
CASSPGGARTDTQYF
TGCGCCAGCAGCCCCGGGGGGGCCAGGACAGATACGCAGTATTTT
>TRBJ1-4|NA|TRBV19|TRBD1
CASRRTGLNEKLFF
TGTGCCAGTAGAAGGACAGGCCTCAATGAAAAACTGTTTTTT
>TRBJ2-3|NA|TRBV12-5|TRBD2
CASGSTGLASGVTDTQYF
TGTGCTAGTGGTTCGACGGGGCTGGCTAGCGGGGTTACAGATACGCAGTATTTT
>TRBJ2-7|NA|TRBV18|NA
CASSPSQEQYF
TGTGCCAGCTCACCGAGTCAAGAGCAGTACTTC
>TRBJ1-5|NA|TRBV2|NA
CASTARSGANQPQHF
TGTGCCAGCACCGCACGCTCAGGGGCGAATCAGCCCCAGCATTTT
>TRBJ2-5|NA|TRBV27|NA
CASKLQGQETQYF
TGTGCCAGCAAGCTTCAGGGACAAGAGACCCAGTACTTC
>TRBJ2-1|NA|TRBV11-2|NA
CASSLSLAYNEQFF
TGTGCCAGCAGCTTATCACTAGCTTACAATGAGCAGTTCTTC